Listed below are T cell receptor beta chains from one sample, sequenced in a study of T cell clonotyping in hematopoietic cell transplantation. Assay: immunoSEQ multiplex PCR; the TCRdb copy retains only in-frame clones and omits some. Of about 2,900 clones in the sample, around 82% were seen once. The sequencing used PBMCs, collected 180 days after allogeneic stem cell transplant. Receptors originate from a female patient aged 40 to 50 who had an allogeneic stem cell transplant from a related donor, so T cells may come from the graft donor. Some clones in this sample may be carry-over from other donors' samples. The CDR3 runs from the conserved cysteine through the conserved F or W. A D gene is named only where the DNA matches it firmly. Not every row has a clone size; where given, it reads once, few, many or a size class.

TGTGCCAGCAGAGCTCCCTCTGGGGCCAACGTCCTGACTTTC | CASRAPSGANVLTF | - | - | TRBJ2-6 | TRBV2
TGTGCCTGGAATCAGGGATTGAACACTGAAGCTTTCTTT | CAWNQGLNTEAFF | - | - | TRBJ1-1 | TRBV30
TGTGCCAGCAGTGGGGTAGCGGGAGACCCAGATACGCAGTATTTT | CASSGVAGDPDTQYF | TRBD2 | once | TRBJ2-3 | TRBV6-4
TGTGCCAGCAGTTCCCCCAGTTTGGGAGTACGAACAGATACGCAGTATTTT | CASSSPSLGVRTDTQYF | - | - | TRBJ2-3 | TRBV27
TGTGCCAGCAGCTCGGCTCAGGGGGCAAACACCATATATTTT | CASSSAQGANTIYF | TRBD1 | once | TRBJ1-3 | TRBV7-2
TGTGCCAGCAGGAAGACAGGGGTGGGTGAGGAAAAACTGTTTTTT | CASRKTGVGEEKLFF | TRBD1 | - | TRBJ1-4 | TRBV6-5
TGTGCCAGCAGCCCGAGCGGGAGAGGGGACACCGGGGAGCTGTTTTTT | CASSPSGRGDTGELFF | TRBD2 | - | TRBJ2-2 | TRBV4-2
TGTGCCAGCGGGGGGGCCGGGACGGATGTCGTCGGCAATCAGCCCCAGCATTTT | CASGGAGTDVVGNQPQHF | - | - | TRBJ1-5 | TRBV2
TGCGCCAGCAGCCAAGATTCTATAGGACTAGTCGGGACCGGGGAGCTGTTTTTT | CASSQDSIGLVGTGELFF | TRBD2 | - | TRBJ2-2 | TRBV4-3
TGTGCCAGCAGCTTAGAGGACCCTTCCTACGAGCAGTACTTC | CASSLEDPSYEQYF | - | - | TRBJ2-7 | TRBV7-8
TGTGCCAGCAGCTTAGAAGAGACAGGCGCTGGTGGCTACACCTTC | CASSLEETGAGGYTF | - | - | TRBJ1-2 | TRBV7-6
TGTGCCAGCAGTTTTACTAGCGGGCAACCCTACGAGCAGTACTTC | CASSFTSGQPYEQYF | TRBD2 | - | TRBJ2-7 | TRBV27
TGTGCCAGCAGTGACAGGGACAGCACTGAAGCTTTCTTT | CASSDRDSTEAFF | TRBD1 | - | TRBJ1-1 | TRBV6-4
TGTGCCAGCAGCCCCGGACAGGGGGCCGACACCGGGGAGCTGTTTTTT | CASSPGQGADTGELFF | TRBD1 | - | TRBJ2-2 | TRBV11-3
TGTGCCAGCAGCTTAGAGGGACCTTCATATTATCAGCCCCAGCATTTT | CASSLEGPSYYQPQHF | - | - | TRBJ1-5 | TRBV7-2
TGCGCCAGCAGCTCAGTCCCGGGAAATGGCTACACCTTC | CASSSVPGNGYTF | - | - | TRBJ1-2 | TRBV5-1